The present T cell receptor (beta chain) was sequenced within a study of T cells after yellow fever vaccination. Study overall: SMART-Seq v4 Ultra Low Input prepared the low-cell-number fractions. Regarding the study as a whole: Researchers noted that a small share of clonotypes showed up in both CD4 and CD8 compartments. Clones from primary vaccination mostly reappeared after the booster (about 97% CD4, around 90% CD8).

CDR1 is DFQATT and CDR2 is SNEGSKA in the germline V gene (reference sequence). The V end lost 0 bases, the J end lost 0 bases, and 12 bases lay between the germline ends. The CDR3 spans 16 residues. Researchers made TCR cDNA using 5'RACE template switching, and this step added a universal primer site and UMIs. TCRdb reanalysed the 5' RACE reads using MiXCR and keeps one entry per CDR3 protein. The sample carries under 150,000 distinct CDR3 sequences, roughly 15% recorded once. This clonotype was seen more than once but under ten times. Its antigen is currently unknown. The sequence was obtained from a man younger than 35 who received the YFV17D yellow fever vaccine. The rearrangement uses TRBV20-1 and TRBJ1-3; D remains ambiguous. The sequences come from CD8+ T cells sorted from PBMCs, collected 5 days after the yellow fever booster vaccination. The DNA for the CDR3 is TGCAGTGCTAGAGATTACGGCAGGTACTCTGGAAACACCATATATTTT. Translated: CSARDYGRYSGNTIYF.